The rows below give T cell receptor beta chains drawn from one sample of a study of post-analysis software for immune sequencing data. TCRdb re-analysed the PCR reads in MiXCR, keeping a single row per CDR3 protein. The sample has hundreds of thousands of distinct CDR3 sequences, 30% seen once. The sequenced sample was blood. Receptors originate from a girl between 5 and 17 years old with multiple sclerosis. Each CDR3 is given with its conserved first and last residue. Fields, in order: D gene, V gene, J gene, clone size, CDR3 DNA, CDR3 protein. D genes are given only for firm matches. Expanded clones are given a class, and other clones once, few, many or no size at all.

d_call: -; v_call: TRBV24-1; j_call: TRBJ1-4; clone_size: few; cdr3_nt: TGTGCCACCAGTGACTCCCTGGGGAAAGATGAAAAACTGTTTTTT; cdr3_aa: CATSDSLGKDEKLFF
d_call: TRBD1; v_call: TRBV29-1; j_call: TRBJ2-3; clone_size: -; cdr3_nt: TGCAGCGTTGAGAGGGGGACAGGAGCCACAGATACGCAGTATTTT; cdr3_aa: CSVERGTGATDTQYF
d_call: TRBD1; v_call: TRBV28; j_call: TRBJ2-6; clone_size: few; cdr3_nt: TGTGCCAGCAGTTGGCCCGGACAGGCCTCTGGGGCCAACGTCCTGACTTTC; cdr3_aa: CASSWPGQASGANVLTF
d_call: -; v_call: TRBV7-9; j_call: TRBJ2-2; clone_size: -; cdr3_nt: TGTGCCAGCAGCTTAGGAGGGGAGCATAGTTCCGGGGAGCTGTTTTTT; cdr3_aa: CASSLGGEHSSGELFF
d_call: TRBD1; v_call: TRBV11-2; j_call: TRBJ1-2; clone_size: few; cdr3_nt: TGTGCCAGTAGCTTATGGGCAGGGGGCCTTTCTAACTATGGCTACACCTTC; cdr3_aa: CASSLWAGGLSNYGYTF
d_call: -; v_call: TRBV4-3; j_call: TRBJ2-7; clone_size: -; cdr3_nt: TGCGCCAGCAGCCAAGGATCGGGCAAGGGCTACGAGCAGTACTTC; cdr3_aa: CASSQGSGKGYEQYF
d_call: TRBD2; v_call: TRBV12-3/TRBV12-4; j_call: TRBJ2-1; clone_size: -; cdr3_nt: TGTGCCAGCAGTCCTCGTAGCGGGGGGAACTACAATGAGCGGTTCTTC; cdr3_aa: CASSPRSGGNYNERFF
d_call: TRBD1; v_call: TRBV6-1; j_call: TRBJ2-5; clone_size: few; cdr3_nt: TGTGCCAGCAGTGAAGTAGACAGGGGGGAAGAGACCCAGTACTTC; cdr3_aa: CASSEVDRGEETQYF
d_call: -; v_call: TRBV6-2/TRBV6-3; j_call: TRBJ1-5; clone_size: -; cdr3_nt: TGTGCCAGCAGGGGGACAAGTGCAGGTCAGCCCCAGCATTTT; cdr3_aa: CASRGTSAGQPQHF
d_call: -; v_call: TRBV3-1; j_call: TRBJ2-5; clone_size: few; cdr3_nt: TGTGCCGGCAGCCAAGGGTTTCAAGAGACCCAGTACTTC; cdr3_aa: CAGSQGFQETQYF
d_call: -; v_call: TRBV4-3; j_call: TRBJ1-1; clone_size: -; cdr3_nt: TGCGCCAGCAGCCAAGAGGGCGCCACGGGGACTGAAGCTTTCTTT; cdr3_aa: CASSQEGATGTEAFF
d_call: TRBD2; v_call: TRBV20-1; j_call: TRBJ2-3; clone_size: few; cdr3_nt: TGCAGTGCTAGAGATGGGGGACTAGCGGGGAGCACAGATACGCAGTATTTT; cdr3_aa: CSARDGGLAGSTDTQYF
d_call: -; v_call: TRBV5-1; j_call: TRBJ1-2; clone_size: few; cdr3_nt: TGCGCCAGCAGCGTGGCTAACTATGGCTACACCTTC; cdr3_aa: CASSVANYGYTF
d_call: -; v_call: TRBV5-5; j_call: TRBJ1-6; clone_size: few; cdr3_nt: TGTGCCAGCAGCTCGTACCGGGGGGATAGCTCCTATAATTCACCCCTCCACTTT; cdr3_aa: CASSSYRGDSSYNSPLHF
d_call: -; v_call: TRBV27; j_call: TRBJ1-1; clone_size: few; cdr3_nt: TGTGCCAGCAGTTTCCGGCTCATGAACACTGAAGCTTTCTTT; cdr3_aa: CASSFRLMNTEAFF
d_call: TRBD1; v_call: TRBV6-5; j_call: TRBJ1-5; clone_size: -; cdr3_nt: TGTGCCAGCAGCCACAGGGGGTACAATCAGCCCCAGCATTTT; cdr3_aa: CASSHRGYNQPQHF
d_call: TRBD1; v_call: TRBV4-3; j_call: TRBJ2-6; clone_size: -; cdr3_nt: TGCGCCAGCAGCCAAGTGTGGTGGGTCAACTGGGACAGGGCAGGGTCTGGGGCCAACGTCCGGACTTTC; cdr3_aa: CASSQVWWVNWDRAGSGANVRTF
d_call: TRBD2; v_call: TRBV5-1; j_call: TRBJ2-5; clone_size: few; cdr3_nt: TGCGCCAGCAGCTCCTATAGGACTAGCGGGGCCCAAGAGACCCAGTACTTC; cdr3_aa: CASSSYRTSGAQETQYF
d_call: -; v_call: TRBV14; j_call: TRBJ2-7; clone_size: -; cdr3_nt: TGTGCCAGCAGCCCGACAGGACTAGGAGAGCAGTACTTC; cdr3_aa: CASSPTGLGEQYF
d_call: TRBD1; v_call: TRBV24-1; j_call: TRBJ2-2; clone_size: -; cdr3_nt: TGTGCCACCAGGCCCAGACAGGGTGGGGACACCGGGGAGCTGTTTTTT; cdr3_aa: CATRPRQGGDTGELFF
d_call: -; v_call: TRBV10-3; j_call: TRBJ2-1; clone_size: -; cdr3_nt: TGTGCCATCAGTGAGCTAGGGAACAACAATGAGCAGTTCTTC; cdr3_aa: CAISELGNNNEQFF
d_call: -; v_call: TRBV28; j_call: TRBJ1-1; clone_size: few; cdr3_nt: TGTGCCAGCAGGAGGTCGGGTCCCCGGACAGCGCGGAACACTGAAGCTTTCTTT; cdr3_aa: CASRRSGPRTARNTEAFF
d_call: -; v_call: TRBV5-5; j_call: TRBJ1-1; clone_size: -; cdr3_nt: TGTGCCAGCAGCTTTCGTCGGGCAGGGGACACTGAAGCTTTCTTT; cdr3_aa: CASSFRRAGDTEAFF
d_call: TRBD2; v_call: TRBV27; j_call: TRBJ2-5; clone_size: few; cdr3_nt: TGTGCCAGCAGTTTATGGGGAGTGGGTAGCGGGGGGGTCCAAGAGACCCAGTACTTC; cdr3_aa: CASSLWGVGSGGVQETQYF
d_call: TRBD1; v_call: TRBV18; j_call: TRBJ2-5; clone_size: -; cdr3_nt: TGTGCCAGCTCACAGGGGACAGGCCATGGAGAGACCCAGTACTTC; cdr3_aa: CASSQGTGHGETQYF
d_call: TRBD1; v_call: TRBV6-1; j_call: TRBJ2-7; clone_size: few; cdr3_nt: TGTGCCAGCAGGGGGGACAGAGCCTCCTACGAGCAGTACTTC; cdr3_aa: CASRGDRASYEQYF
d_call: -; v_call: TRBV5-1; j_call: TRBJ2-3; clone_size: -; cdr3_nt: TGCGCCAGCAGCCCGATCGGCACAGATACGCAGTATTTT; cdr3_aa: CASSPIGTDTQYF
d_call: TRBD2; v_call: TRBV6-5; j_call: TRBJ2-2; clone_size: -; cdr3_nt: TGTGCCGACAGTTCCTCCCGCGGGGGGGCCCTCCCCGGGGAGCTGTTTTTT; cdr3_aa: CADSSSRGGALPGELFF
d_call: TRBD2; v_call: TRBV6-5; j_call: TRBJ2-1; clone_size: -; cdr3_nt: TGTGCCAGCACTCAGGGAGGGAGTGAGCAGTTCTTC; cdr3_aa: CASTQGGSEQFF
d_call: -; v_call: TRBV7-2; j_call: TRBJ2-3; clone_size: -; cdr3_nt: TGTGCCAGCAGCTTAGACGGGGGGCAGGATACGCAGTATTTT; cdr3_aa: CASSLDGGQDTQYF
d_call: -; v_call: TRBV29-1; j_call: TRBJ1-1; clone_size: -; cdr3_nt: TGCAGCGTTGAATGGGGGGACACTGAAGCTTTCTTT; cdr3_aa: CSVEWGDTEAFF
d_call: -; v_call: TRBV7-9; j_call: TRBJ1-1; clone_size: few; cdr3_nt: TGTGCCAGCAGCCGGGCCCACACTGAAGCTTTCTTT; cdr3_aa: CASSRAHTEAFF
d_call: TRBD1; v_call: TRBV29-1; j_call: TRBJ1-1; clone_size: -; cdr3_nt: TGCAGCTCCCGGACAGGGCTGAACACTGAAGCTTTCTTT; cdr3_aa: CSSRTGLNTEAFF
d_call: TRBD1; v_call: TRBV25-1; j_call: TRBJ1-1; clone_size: -; cdr3_nt: TGTGCCAGCAACGGACAGGGGGCGAACACTGAAGCTTTCTTT; cdr3_aa: CASNGQGANTEAFF
d_call: -; v_call: TRBV5-1; j_call: TRBJ2-2; clone_size: -; cdr3_nt: TGCGCCAGCAGCTCGGGACAATCCTTCAGGGAGCTGTTTTTT; cdr3_aa: CASSSGQSFRELFF
d_call: TRBD2; v_call: TRBV20-1; j_call: TRBJ2-1; clone_size: -; cdr3_nt: TGCAGTGCTAGCCCCCTAGCGGGGGCCAATGAGCAGTTCTTC; cdr3_aa: CSASPLAGANEQFF
d_call: TRBD2; v_call: TRBV20-1; j_call: TRBJ2-7; clone_size: few; cdr3_nt: TGCAGTGCTAGAGATCGTAGCGGGCTAACCTACGAGCAGTACTTC; cdr3_aa: CSARDRSGLTYEQYF
d_call: -; v_call: TRBV6-1; j_call: TRBJ2-3; clone_size: -; cdr3_nt: TGTGCCAGCATTCGGGACAAAGTCACAGATACGCAGTATTTT; cdr3_aa: CASIRDKVTDTQYF
d_call: -; v_call: TRBV20-1; j_call: TRBJ2-7; clone_size: -; cdr3_nt: TGCGTAGCCCCGAGGACAAAATACGAGCAGTACTTC; cdr3_aa: CVAPRTKYEQYF
d_call: -; v_call: TRBV20-1; j_call: TRBJ1-2; clone_size: few; cdr3_nt: TGCAGGGGGCAGGTAGACTATGGCTACACCTTC; cdr3_aa: CRGQVDYGYTF
d_call: -; v_call: TRBV20-1; j_call: TRBJ2-1; clone_size: many; cdr3_nt: TGCAGTGCCCCGAGGCGGGGCAATGAGCAGTTCTTC; cdr3_aa: CSAPRRGNEQFF
d_call: -; v_call: TRBV27; j_call: TRBJ2-5; clone_size: few; cdr3_nt: TGTGCCAGCACCTCGGGGGGCCCGAGGAAGACCCAGTACTTC; cdr3_aa: CASTSGGPRKTQYF
d_call: -; v_call: TRBV2; j_call: TRBJ1-2; clone_size: many; cdr3_nt: TGTGCCAGCAGTGAACGCGGCAGGGTGGTCTATGGCTACACCTTC; cdr3_aa: CASSERGRVVYGYTF
d_call: -; v_call: TRBV6-2/TRBV6-3; j_call: TRBJ1-5; clone_size: few; cdr3_nt: TGTGCCAGCAGCCGCCTCCAGGTTGTCATCGAAAATCAGCCCCAGCATTTT; cdr3_aa: CASSRLQVVIENQPQHF
d_call: TRBD2; v_call: TRBV28; j_call: TRBJ2-1; clone_size: few; cdr3_nt: TGTGCCAGCAGTTACCGGGGCGGGAGGCCCTACAATGAGCAGTTCTTC; cdr3_aa: CASSYRGGRPYNEQFF
d_call: TRBD2; v_call: TRBV28; j_call: TRBJ2-4; clone_size: -; cdr3_nt: TGTGCCAGCGGCCCGTCCGGGGGGAAAAACATTCAGTACTTC; cdr3_aa: CASGPSGGKNIQYF
d_call: TRBD1; v_call: TRBV7-2; j_call: TRBJ2-5; clone_size: many; cdr3_nt: TGTGCCAGCAGTGGACAGGGGGCGAAAGAGACCCAGTACTTC; cdr3_aa: CASSGQGAKETQYF
d_call: TRBD1; v_call: TRBV7-2; j_call: TRBJ2-3; clone_size: -; cdr3_nt: TGTGCCAGCAGTCCGCCCCTGGGGACAGGTCCGAAAGATACGCAGTATTTT; cdr3_aa: CASSPPLGTGPKDTQYF
d_call: TRBD2; v_call: TRBV7-2; j_call: TRBJ2-5; clone_size: -; cdr3_nt: TGTGCCAGCAGCGGGGGGTCGGGGGGGACTTACCAAGAGACCCAGTACTTC; cdr3_aa: CASSGGSGGTYQETQYF
d_call: TRBD2; v_call: TRBV12-3/TRBV12-4; j_call: TRBJ2-1; clone_size: -; cdr3_nt: TGTGCCAGCAGTTTCGGTACTAGCGGGGGGCCATTATCGGATTGGCAGTTCTTC; cdr3_aa: CASSFGTSGGPLSDWQFF
d_call: TRBD1; v_call: TRBV29-1; j_call: TRBJ1-1; clone_size: -; cdr3_nt: TGCAGCGCGAAAACAGGGGGGAACACTGAAGCTTTCTTT; cdr3_aa: CSAKTGGNTEAFF
d_call: -; v_call: TRBV9; j_call: TRBJ1-2; clone_size: few; cdr3_nt: TGTGCCAGCAGCGCGGGGAGTCGCGGCTACACCTTC; cdr3_aa: CASSAGSRGYTF